A single sample is the source of the 18 T cell receptor beta chains below, sequenced in a study of blood T cell repertoires in COVID-19. Generated by immunoSEQ multiplex PCR, the TCRdb table keeps only in-frame clones and is missing some. Of roughly 20,000 clones in the sample, roughly 86% are singletons; the top ten hold roughly 8.3%. What was sequenced was peripheral blood. Source of these receptors: a human donor in a cohort sampled during active COVID-19. The donor label of this sample is uncertain.

This chain links TRBV7-4 with TRBJ1-5; 9 bases fit TRBD1. The germline CDR1 and CDR2 sequences are SGHVT and SQSDAQ. With V trimmed by 6 bases and J by 2 bases, 17 bases remained unmatched. The CDR3 length is 19 residues. CDR3 bases: TGTGCCAGCAGAACCCACTTCCGGGACAGGGAAATGGGCAATCAGCCCCAGCATTTT. This sequence encodes CASRTHFRDREMGNQPQHF.

Written as DNA, the CDR3 is TGTGCCAGCAGTTTAGGGGCGTCCTACGAGCAGTACTTC. Its translation: CASSLGASYEQYF. The chain carries TRBV27 and TRBJ2-7; perhaps TRBD1 as D (5 bases). Germline values: CDR1 MNHEY, CDR2 SMNVEV (reference sequence). This CDR3 has 13 amino acids. Trimming took 2 bases from V and 1 from J, leaving 6 bases between them.

This clone was picked up a small number of times. The genes are TRBV12-5 and TRBJ1-2, with D possibly matching TRBD1 (6 bases). This CDR3 region has 13 residues. Trimming pared 8 bases from V and 5 bases from J, leaving 15 bases between. Germline V gene lookup returns CDR1 LGHNT and CDR2 FRNRAP. CDR3 nucleotides: TGTGCTAGTTCCCCCGGACAGCTGTATGGCTACACCTTC. Translation gives CASSPGQLYGYTF.

The rearrangement links TRBV19 to TRBJ2-7; 9 bases align to TRBD1. From germline, CDR1 is LNHDA and CDR2 SQIVND (reference sequence). The CDR3 is 15 residues long. V trimming: 5 bases; J trimming: 6 bases; junction bases outside the gene matches: 11. CDR3 amino acids: CASSPPGTGRAEQYF. The CDR3 DNA is TGTGCCAGTAGTCCCCCCGGGACAGGGAGGGCCGAGCAGTACTTC.

The rearrangement links TRBV24-1 to TRBJ1-1, with D perhaps TRBD1 (5 bases). V was cut by 0 bases and J by 11 bases, with 9 bases left in between. This CDR3 spans 12 amino acids. Germline-derived CDR1 and CDR2 are KGHDR and SFDVKD. The CDR3 sequence is CATSDLGYRAFF. The CDR3, as DNA: TGTGCCACCAGTGATTTGGGGTACAGGGCTTTCTTT.

The chain joins TRBV28 to TRBJ2-7, with 14 bases identical to TRBD2. Germline V gene lookup returns CDR1 MDHEN and CDR2 SYDVKM. With 8 bases clipped from V and 3 bases from J, the junction kept 12 bases outside the gene matches. The CDR3 runs to 17 residues. CDR3 loop: CASLGTSGSVSGYEQYF. In DNA form, the CDR3 reads TGTGCCAGCCTGGGGACTAGCGGGAGTGTTAGCGGCTACGAGCAGTACTTC.

The chain is built from TRBV19 and TRBJ2-1, with 11 bases fitting TRBD2. The germline CDR1 and CDR2 sequences are LNHDA and SQIVND (reference sequence). V was clipped by 1 base and J by 13 bases; unmatched bases: 6. The CDR3 covers 14 residues. CDR3 region: CASSIGLAGGEQFF. As DNA, the CDR3 is TGTGCCAGTAGTATAGGCCTAGCGGGAGGTGAACAGTTCTTC.

This chain joins TRBV3-1 (or the pseudogene TRBV3-2) and TRBJ2-3, with TRBD2 matching over 12 bases. CDR1 is LGHDT, CDR2 YNNKEL, per germline (reference sequence). The CDR3 runs 16 residues. V lost 2 bases, J lost 5 bases, and 5 bases stayed unmatched. In DNA, the CDR3 is TGTGCCAGCAGCCAACTAGCGGGAGGGCCGGAAGATACGCAGTATTTT. This codes for CASSQLAGGPEDTQYF.

The chain carries TRBV7-9 and TRBJ2-1, with 9 bases aligning to TRBD1. The CDR3 sequence is 17 residues long. CDR1 and CDR2 from the germline V gene are SEHNR and FQNEAQ (reference sequence). Trimming cost V 4 bases and J 4 bases; bases outside gene matches: 11. The CDR3 sequence is CASSYLPGTGYYNEQFF. The CDR3 bases are TGTGCCAGCAGCTACTTGCCCGGGACAGGGTATTACAATGAGCAGTTCTTC.

The V call is TRBV5-4, the J call TRBJ2-7; 8 nucleotides match TRBD2. This CDR3 spans 14 amino acids. The junction had 9 bases not matched to a gene; V was cut back by 5 bases and J by 5 bases. Germline loops: CDR1 SGHNT, CDR2 YYREEE (reference sequence). For the CDR3, the DNA is TGTGCCAGCAGGGAGGCCCAGCGGGAGAACGAGCAGTACTTC. Translated, it gives CASREAQRENEQYF.

The rearrangement uses TRBV30 and TRBJ2-3, with D perhaps TRBD2 (5 bases). The ends were cut back, 0 bases at V and 1 base at J, with 8 bases in the middle. The germline gives CDR1 GTSNPN, CDR2 SVGIG (reference sequence). The CDR3 spans 14 residues. The CDR3 bases are TGTGCCTGGAGTGTACTGCGGGGCACAGATACGCAGTATTTT. Translated: CAWSVLRGTDTQYF.

The V call is TRBV12-3 or TRBV12-4, the J call TRBJ2-5; no firm D call. The CDR3 length is 12 residues. Trimming left V 5 bases short and J 0 bases short, with 4 bases between. The CDR3 bases are TGTGCCAGCAGTCTCGACCAAGAGACCCAGTACTTC. Translated, it gives CASSLDQETQYF.

The rearrangement links TRBV9 to TRBJ1-2; D remains unclear. This CDR3 has 14 residues. Germline V CDR1 and CDR2: SGDLS, YYNGEE. V shed 0 bases and J shed 8 bases, with 14 bases lying between them. In nucleotides, the CDR3 is TGTGCCAGCAGCGTAGAAATCTGGGGAGGGGGCTACACCTTC. Encoded protein: CASSVEIWGGGYTF. Variable domain in full (rest from reference TRBV9 and TRBJ1-2): DSGVTQTPKHLITATGQRVTLRCSPRSGDLSVYWYQQSLDQGLQFLIQYYNGEERAKGNILERFSAQQFPDLHSELNLSSLELGDSALYFCASSVEIWGGGYTFGSGTRLTVV.

V gene TRBV29-1 combines with J gene TRBJ2-2; D not certain. V was trimmed by 4 bases and J by 1 base, leaving 4 bases between them. In germline, CDR1 is SQVTM, CDR2 ANQGSEA. This CDR3 comprises 12 residues. The DNA for the CDR3 is TGCAGCGTTGCTAGGAACACCGGGGAGCTGTTTTTT. It translates to CSVARNTGELFF.

This chain links TRBV19 with TRBJ2-6; 7 bases are shared with TRBD1. V trimming: 1 base; J trimming: 2 bases; junction bases outside the gene matches: 5. CDR1 is LNHDA, CDR2 SQIVND, per germline (reference sequence). CDR3 length: 17 amino acids. The CDR3 nucleotides read TGTGCCAGTAGTATAGTAGGGACAGATCCTGGGGCCAACGTCCTGACTTTC. It is translated as CASSIVGTDPGANVLTF.

This clone was counted a single time. This sequence joins TRBV11-2 and TRBJ2-7; TRBD1 aligns across 10 bases. This CDR3 region has 16 residues. V was pared by 5 bases and J by 4 bases, with 11 bases of the junction left unmatched. Germline CDR1 is SGHAT and CDR2 is FQNNGV. The CDR3, as DNA: TGTGCCAGCAGCCTAACTGCGGACAGGGGGATGTACGAGCAGTACTTC. This sequence encodes CASSLTADRGMYEQYF.

The chain couples TRBV28 to TRBJ2-7; D might be TRBD2 (5 bases). The V and J ends lost 4 bases and 6 bases respectively, with 16 bases between them. In germline, CDR1 is MDHEN, CDR2 SYDVKM. The CDR3 sequence is 14 residues long. As DNA, the CDR3 is TGTGCCAGCAGTTCCGGAGGTTTGTCGAGCGAGCAGTACTTC. Its protein product is CASSSGGLSSEQYF.

This rearrangement joins TRBV7-9 to TRBJ1-4, with 7 positions matching TRBD1. Germline CDR1 is SEHNR and CDR2 is FQNEAQ (reference sequence). There are 17 residues in the CDR3. With V trimmed by 5 bases and J by 2 bases, 11 bases remained unmatched. CDR3 DNA: TGTGCCAGCAGCCCGGGACAGCAAAAGGGGACTAATGAAAAACTGTTTTTT. Translated, it gives CASSPGQQKGTNEKLFF.